This passage covers 21 T cell receptor beta chains from one sample sequenced in a study of identical twins. TCRdb analysed the 5' RACE reads with MiXCR anew, one entry per CDR3 protein. The sample yields nearly 200,000 distinct CDR3 sequences, more than 15% seen once. This same sample was also taken into another study, of T cells expressing NK-cell markers.

The specimen sequenced was CD8+ T cells sorted from blood. Receptors originate from a woman aged 18-35 years in good health.

This chain links TRBV29-1 with TRBJ2-2; either TRBD1 or TRBD2 may fit D (5 bases each). The CDR3 contains 13 residues. Trimming cost V 7 bases and J 0 bases, with 9 bases left between them. Germline V gene lookup returns CDR1 SQVTM and CDR2 ANQGSEA. DNA of the CDR3: TGCAGCGGGGGACGTGCGAACACCGGGGAGCTGTTTTTT. It specifies CSGGRANTGELFF.

This clonotype has a handful of counts. The chain has TRBV7-8 and TRBJ2-1; 9 bases are a match to TRBD2. J lost 7 bases, V lost 1 base, and 8 bases had no gene match. Germline-derived CDR1 and CDR2 are SGHVS and FQNEAQ. This CDR3 spans 16 amino acids. CDR3 residues: CASSLGGSGSDNEQFF. CDR3 nucleotides: TGTGCCAGCAGCTTAGGGGGTAGCGGGAGTGATAATGAGCAGTTCTTC.

This chain links TRBV11-3 with TRBJ2-1; the D is unclear. Per germline, CDR1 SGHNT and CDR2 YENEEA. The length of the CDR3 is 14 residues. V dropped 5 bases and J dropped 6 bases, with 14 bases sitting between them. The CDR3 sequence is CASSPPTVVNEQFF. The CDR3 region has the DNA TGTGCCAGCAGCCCACCGACGGTGGTCAATGAGCAGTTCTTC. Combining the CDR3 with reference TRBV11-3 and TRBJ2-1 gives the whole variable domain EAGVVQSPRYKIIEKKQPVAFWCNPISGHNTLYWYLQNLGQGPELLIRYENEEAVDDSQLPKDRFSAERLKGVDSTLKIQPAELGDSAVYLCASSPPTVVNEQFFGPGTRLTVL.

CDR3 coding DNA: TGTGCTAGTGGTTTCTCCTCGGACAGTCAGCAGTTCTTC. The encoded protein is CASGFSSDSQQFF. The rearrangement joins TRBV12-5 to TRBJ2-1, with D perhaps matching TRBD1 (6 bases). This CDR3 comprises 13 residues. Germline CDR1 is LGHNT and CDR2 is FRNRAP. Between the trimmed V and J ends, which lost 3 bases and 11 bases, there was a span of 14 bases.

The V and J genes are TRBV20-1 and TRBJ2-4; 8 bases are a match to TRBD1. V lost 4 bases to trimming and J lost 5 bases; unmatched junction nucleotides: 13. The CDR3 loop spans 16 amino acids. CDR1 DFQATT and CDR2 SNEGSKA come from the germline V gene (reference sequence). Here the CDR3 reads CSATLIGAGGQNIQYF. CDR3 DNA sequence: TGCAGTGCTACCCTAATTGGAGCAGGGGGCCAAAACATTCAGTACTTC.

This rearrangement joins TRBV20-1 to TRBJ2-7; D perhaps matches TRBD2 (5 bases). V dropped 3 bases and J dropped 1 base, with 7 bases sitting between them. The CDR3 has 12 amino acids. Germline V gene sequence: CDR1 DFQATT, CDR2 SNEGSKA (reference sequence). The CDR3 bases are TGCAGTGCTAGTCGGGGTTCCTACGAGCAGTACTTC. Protein sequence: CSASRGSYEQYF.

This clonotype was detected a few times. The rearrangement uses TRBV7-2 and TRBJ2-5, with TRBD2 matching 8 bases. There are 18 residues in the CDR3. V dropped 0 bases and J dropped 4; count of bases not matched to a gene: 13. The V gene's germline CDR1 is SGHTA and CDR2 FQGNSA. CDR3 sequence: CASSLAPSEAGVSETQYF. The CDR3 coding sequence is TGTGCCAGCAGCTTAGCGCCTTCAGAAGCGGGAGTATCAGAGACCCAGTACTTC.

This chain links TRBV9 with TRBJ2-1; D is uncertain. CDR3 length: 15 amino acids. V lost 4 bases and J 1 base, leaving 12 bases between the germline ends. In germline, CDR1 is SGDLS, CDR2 YYNGEE. The CDR3 spells CASSPPDGSYNEQFF. The CDR3 DNA follows: TGTGCCAGCAGCCCGCCCGATGGTTCCTACAATGAGCAGTTCTTC.

This clonotype occurred a few times. The CDR3 region is CASRSPPLGTQYF. The CDR3 DNA follows: TGTGCCAGCAGATCACCCCCCCTGGGGACCCAGTACTTC. The chain recombines TRBV12-3 or TRBV12-4 with TRBJ2-5; no clear D gene. The CDR3 covers 13 residues. V was pared by 6 bases and J by 7 bases, with 15 bases between.

This clonotype was seen only a few times. This chain links TRBV11-2 with TRBJ2-1; 8 bases agree with TRBD2. V shed 4 bases and J 2 bases; nucleotides not matched to a gene: 10. Germline assignment: CDR1 SGHAT and CDR2 FQNNGV. The CDR3 consists of 17 residues. Here the CDR3 DNA reads TGTGCCAGCAGCTCCACTAGCGGTGTCAAAACCTACAATGAGCAGTTCTTC. This translates into CASSSTSGVKTYNEQFF.

This chain uses TRBV7-6 with TRBJ2-1; 11 bases map to TRBD2. The CDR3 runs to 14 residues. The V gene end was trimmed by 4 bases and the J gene end by 6 bases; junction bases not matched to a gene: 2. In germline, CDR1 is SGHVS, CDR2 FNYEAQ. The CDR3 DNA sequence: TGTGCCAGCAGCTCACTAGCGGGAGTCAATGAGCAGTTCTTC. Translating gives CASSSLAGVNEQFF.

This clonotype occurred many times. The chain recombines TRBV29-1 with TRBJ1-1; no clear D gene. Germline CDR1 and CDR2: SQVTM and ANQGSEA. Trimming took 3 bases from V and 5 from J, leaving 7 bases between them. This CDR3 spans 11 amino acids. The DNA of the CDR3 is TGCAGCGTTGATAGTTTTACTGAAGCTTTCTTT. This gives the protein CSVDSFTEAFF.

Only a few counts were recorded for this clonotype. The rearrangement links TRBV7-9 to TRBJ2-7, with D perhaps TRBD1 (6 bases). The CDR3 sequence is 14 residues long. Per germline, CDR1 SEHNR and CDR2 FQNEAQ (reference sequence). V lost 5 bases and J 3 bases, leaving 14 bases between the germline ends. The CDR3 loop reads CASSTSHRVYEQYF. The CDR3 DNA reads as TGTGCCAGCAGCACCTCGCACAGGGTCTACGAGCAGTACTTC. Full variable domain (remainder filled in from reference TRBV7-9 and TRBJ2-7): DTGVSQNPRHKITKRGQNVTFRCDPISEHNRLYWYRQTLGQGPEFLTYFQNEAQLEKSRLLSDRFSAERPKGSFSTLEIQRTEQGDSAMYLCASSTSHRVYEQYFGPGTRLTVT.

This chain joins TRBV18 and TRBJ2-7, with TRBD2 matching 15 bases. V was pared by 3 bases and J by 9 bases, with 6 bases of the junction left unmatched. CDR1 is KGHSH and CDR2 is LQKENI in the germline V gene. This CDR3 is 15 amino acids long. This chain's CDR3 is CASSPGPGLAGGQYF. CDR3 nucleotide sequence: TGTGCCAGCTCACCCGGACCGGGACTAGCGGGAGGGCAGTACTTC.

On this clonotype: This sequence may be a read error, since a much larger clone differs from it by one base. This chain joins TRBV7-6 and TRBJ2-5; D gene ambiguous. The V gene's germline CDR1 is SGHVS and CDR2 FNYEAQ. The ends were cut back, 6 bases at V and 3 bases at J, with 5 bases in the middle. The CDR3 has 11 residues. The CDR3: CASRLKETQYF. The CDR3 DNA reads TGTGCCAGCAGGCTCAAAGAGACCCAGTACTTC.

The chain couples TRBV12-3 or TRBV12-4 to TRBJ2-7; 8 bases agree with TRBD2. V lost 6 bases, J lost 5 bases, and 12 bases stayed unmatched. The CDR3 contains 15 residues. The CDR3 bases are TGTGCCAGCAGCCGCCCCGGGACTAGTATCGACGAGCAGTACTTC. Translation: CASSRPGTSIDEQYF.

This clonotype was found many times. The gene calls are TRBV9 and TRBJ1-6; a possible D gene is TRBD1 (5 bases). V was trimmed by 1 base and J by 13 bases, leaving 12 bases between them. This CDR3 contains 13 residues. Per the germline V gene, CDR1 is SGDLS and CDR2 is YYNGEE. CDR3 amino acids: CASSVSGIAPLHF. The CDR3 DNA sequence: TGTGCCAGCAGCGTATCAGGGATAGCGCCCCTCCACTTT.

V gene TRBV2 combines with J gene TRBJ2-5; D may be TRBD1 or TRBD2 (5 bases each). The CDR3 contains 12 residues. From germline, CDR1 is SNHLY and CDR2 FYNNEI. V was trimmed by 8 bases and J by 5 bases, leaving 12 bases between them. CDR3 sequence reads: CASEGIPETQYF. The DNA for the CDR3 is TGTGCCAGCGAGGGGATACCGGAGACCCAGTACTTC.

This clonotype showed up many times. This rearrangement joins TRBV4-2 to TRBJ2-7; D gene unclear. V gave up 0 bases and J gave up 6 bases, with 15 bases separating them. Germline V gene sequence: CDR1 LGHNA, CDR2 YNFKEQ. The CDR3 extends over 15 amino acids. DNA for the CDR3: TGTGCCAGCAGCCAAGATTTAGAGTTTTCGGGCGAGCAGTACTTC. It yields the protein CASSQDLEFSGEQYF.

This clonotype was observed a few times. V gene TRBV29-1 combines with J gene TRBJ1-1; TRBD1 agrees at 9 bases. With 7 bases clipped from V and 4 bases from J, the junction kept 10 bases outside the gene matches. The CDR3 sequence is 14 residues long. CDR1 is SQVTM and CDR2 is ANQGSEA in the germline V gene. The CDR3 loop is CSARTGTGLTEAFF. The CDR3 DNA follows: TGCAGCGCAAGAACCGGGACAGGGCTCACTGAAGCTTTCTTT.

This clonotype was observed a few times. V is TRBV20-1 and J is TRBJ1-2, with 10 bases aligning to TRBD1. Trimming took 3 bases from V and 2 from J; bases not matched to a gene: 6. This CDR3 comprises 15 residues. Germline V gives CDR1 DFQATT, CDR2 SNEGSKA (reference sequence). CDR3 DNA: TGCAGTGCTAGTGCGGGGGACAGGGGAAACTATGGCTACACCTTC. Translating gives CSASAGDRGNYGYTF.